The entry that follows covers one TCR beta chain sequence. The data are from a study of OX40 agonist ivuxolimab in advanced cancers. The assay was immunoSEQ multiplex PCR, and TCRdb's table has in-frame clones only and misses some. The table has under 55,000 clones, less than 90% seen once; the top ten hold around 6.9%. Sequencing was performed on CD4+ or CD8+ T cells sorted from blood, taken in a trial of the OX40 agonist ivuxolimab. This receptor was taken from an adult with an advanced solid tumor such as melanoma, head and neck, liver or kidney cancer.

The CDR3 DNA reads as TGTGCCAGCAGCTTGGCGCAGGGGACCTATGGCTACACCTTC. Its protein is CASSLAQGTYGYTF. The chain has TRBV5-4 and TRBJ1-2, with a weak D call TRBD1 (6 bases). This CDR3 contains 14 residues. The germline V and J ends were trimmed by 0 bases and 4 bases, with 10 bases remaining between them. Germline-derived CDR1 and CDR2 are SGHNT and YYREEE (reference sequence).